The clone carrying this T cell receptor beta chain has only a few counts. Its antigen is not identified. Through a sample-barcoded 5' primer and a J-beta primer mix, a second PCR was run for roughly 7 to 12 cycles. Each cDNA molecule carried a tag from a template-switch adaptor that contained 12 random nucleotides. TCRdb re-analysed the 5' RACE reads in MiXCR, keeping a single row per CDR3 protein. The sample contains roughly 2 million distinct CDR3 sequences, around 50% of which appear only once. The data stem from a study of blood T cells in healthy people across ages. Notes on the study in general: Fewer expanded clones and more diversity marked long-lived versus aged donors.

V gave up 3 bases and J gave up 10 bases, with 13 bases separating them. The CDR3 covers 14 residues. The sample taken for sequencing was blood. This TCR was recovered from a woman aged 40 to 50 in good health. The chain employs TRBV12-3 or TRBV12-4 and TRBJ1-6; D possibly corresponds to TRBD1 (5 bases). This CDR3 reads CASSFTGGESPLHF. CDR3 DNA: TGTGCCAGCAGTTTCACCGGGGGAGAATCACCCCTCCACTTT.